One sample yielded the 27 T cell receptor beta chains listed below, sequenced in a study of regulatory T cells in long-lasting Graves disease. For TCR beta, libraries came from iRepertoire HTBI primers and Arm-PCR of CDR3 regions. Each CDR3 protein gets one entry after TCRdb re-called the multiplex PCR reads with MiXCR. The repertoire consists of about 660,000 distinct CDR3 sequences, with roughly 30% occurring once and the leading ten covering 35% to 55%. As for time point: persistent/refractory GD, antithyroid drugs over 5 years with positive TRAb. PBMC RNA was the source of the TCR library. The source was peripheral blood mononuclear cells (PBMCs), collected when the disease was refractory, from a patient treated with antithyroid drugs. These receptors were obtained from a female donor with Graves disease.

This clonotype was counted a few times. J is TRBJ1-5 and V is TRBV12-5; the D gene is possibly TRBD1 (6 bases). This CDR3 is built from 14 residues. From germline, CDR1 is LGHNT and CDR2 FRNRAP. Trimming removed 6 bases from V and 8 bases from J, with 17 bases in between. CDR3 coding DNA: TGTGCTAGTGGAACAGGACAGTTCTTTGAGCCCCAGCATTTT. Translating gives CASGTGQFFEPQHF.

In its sample, this clonotype was seen many times. The gene calls are TRBV12-3 or TRBV12-4 and TRBJ2-5, with TRBD2 matching 12 bases. The V and J ends lost 5 bases and 5 bases, in that order; junction bases with no gene match: 6. The CDR3 totals 15 residues. CDR3 sequence (DNA): TGTGCCAGCAGTCCCGGTACTAGCGGGAGGGAGACCCAGTACTTC. Protein sequence: CASSPGTSGRETQYF.

J is TRBJ2-1 and V is TRBV14; TRBD2 aligns across 15 bases. Germline values: CDR1 SGHDN, CDR2 FVKESK. V shed 0 bases and J 0 bases; nucleotides not matched to a gene: 6. The CDR3 is 20 residues long. The CDR3 DNA reads TGTGCCAGCAGCCAAGAAGGGGGACTAGCGGGAGGTAGCTCCTACAATGAGCAGTTCTTC. Encoded protein: CASSQEGGLAGGSSYNEQFF.

This clonotype was counted between two and nine times. The chain couples TRBV28 to TRBJ1-5; possible D gene TRBD1, 6 bases. The CDR3 extends over 13 amino acids. The ends were cut back, 2 bases at V and 9 bases at J, with 11 bases in the middle. The germline gives CDR1 MDHEN, CDR2 SYDVKM. CDR3 region: CASSLEGVSPQHF. In DNA form, the CDR3 reads TGTGCCAGCAGTTTAGAGGGGGTCTCGCCCCAGCATTTT.

This clonotype was detected a few times. The chain joins TRBV6-2 or TRBV6-3 to TRBJ1-6; TRBD1 matches at 10 bases. The CDR3 spans 17 residues. Germline V gives CDR1 MNHEY, CDR2 SVGEGT. Trimming took 0 bases from V and 5 from J; bases not matched to a gene: 4. This CDR3 reads CASSYSTGGDHNSPLHF. For the CDR3, the DNA is TGTGCCAGCAGTTACTCGACAGGGGGCGATCATAATTCACCCCTCCACTTT.

Only a few counts were recorded for this clonotype. This rearrangement joins TRBV7-9 to TRBJ1-2; TRBD1 agrees at 9 bases. CDR1 is SEHNR and CDR2 is FQNEAQ in the germline V gene (reference sequence). J gave up 6 bases and V 0 bases, and 5 bases lay outside the gene matches. The CDR3 sequence is 15 residues long. The CDR3 protein is CASSLARDRVHGYTF. In nucleotides, the CDR3 is TGTGCCAGCAGCTTAGCGAGGGACAGGGTACATGGCTACACCTTC. The full variable domain, with the rest looked up from reference TRBV7-9 and TRBJ1-2, is DTGVSQNPRHKITKRGQNVTFRCDPISEHNRLYWYRQTLGQGPEFLTYFQNEAQLEKSRLLSDRFSAERPKGSFSTLEIQRTEQGDSAMYLCASSLARDRVHGYTFGSGTRLTVV.

This clonotype was recorded a few times. This chain joins TRBV19 and TRBJ2-5; 7 nucleotides line up with TRBD2. Germline CDR1 and CDR2: LNHDA and SQIVND (reference sequence). CDR3 size: 12 residues. J lost 2 bases, V lost 8 bases, and 2 bases had no gene match. DNA for the CDR3: TGTGCCAGTGGACTAGATCAAGAGACCCAGTACTTC. The encoded protein is CASGLDQETQYF.

The chain recombines TRBV29-1 with TRBJ1-2; no reliable D call. The CDR3 extends over 11 amino acids. The germline V gene has CDR1 SQVTM and CDR2 ANQGSEA. V was clipped by 7 bases and J by 8 bases, with 14 bases between them. The CDR3: CSARSGYGYTF. The CDR3 DNA reads TGCAGCGCCAGATCGGGATACGGCTACACCTTC.

Details on this clonotype: This may stem from a read error, because a much larger clone lies one nucleotide away. The rearrangement uses TRBV28 and TRBJ1-2; tentatively, D is TRBD1 (6 bases). This CDR3 is 13 amino acids long. CDR1 and CDR2 (germline): MDHEN, SYDVKM. V was cut by 11 bases and J by 1 base, with 14 bases left in between. In nucleotides, the CDR3 is TGTGCCGGCAAAAACAGGGTTAACTATGGCTACACCTTC. Encoded protein: CAGKNRVNYGYTF.

J is TRBJ1-1 and V is TRBV3-1; no definite D call. Per germline, CDR1 LGHDT and CDR2 YNNKEL (reference sequence). The CDR3 is 13 amino acids. V gave up 5 bases and J gave up 4 bases, with 11 bases separating them. The CDR3 DNA sequence: TGTGCCAGCAGCTGGGAACCAAGCACTGAAGCTTTCTTT. It codes for CASSWEPSTEAFF.

The chain joins TRBV6-1 to TRBJ2-3; 13 positions agree with TRBD2. The CDR3 runs 16 residues. The V gene's germline CDR1 is MNHNS and CDR2 SASEGT. V shed 7 bases, J shed 1 base, and the junction held 5 bases outside the gene matches. DNA for the CDR3: TGTGCCAGCAACGAGGGACTAGCGGGACGCACAGATACGCAGTATTTT. It specifies CASNEGLAGRTDTQYF.

This clonotype was picked up a small number of times. The rearrangement links TRBV19 to TRBJ1-1; D is unresolved. V dropped 9 bases and J dropped 4 bases, with 18 bases sitting between them. Germline assignment: CDR1 LNHDA and CDR2 SQIVND (reference sequence). The CDR3 runs to 14 residues. The CDR3 here is CASLSYRTGTEAFF. The DNA of the CDR3 is TGTGCCAGCCTATCATATAGGACGGGCACTGAAGCTTTCTTT. The full variable domain, completed using reference TRBV19 and TRBJ1-1, is DGGITQSPKYLFRKEGQNVTLSCEQNLNHDAMYWYRQDPGQGLRLIYYSQIVNDFQKGDIAEGYSVSREKKESFPLTVTSAQKNPTAFYLCASLSYRTGTEAFFGQGTRLTVV.

The genes are TRBV20-1 and TRBJ2-5, with TRBD2 matching 8 bases. Germline V gene data show CDR1 as DFQATT and CDR2 as SNEGSKA (reference sequence). With 0 bases clipped from V and 4 bases from J, the junction kept 7 bases outside the gene matches. The CDR3 runs to 15 residues. The CDR3 loop is CSARDLGLAGETQYF. Here the CDR3 DNA reads TGCAGTGCTAGAGATCTGGGGCTAGCGGGAGAGACCCAGTACTTC.

This clonotype was recorded many times. This sequence joins TRBV2 and TRBJ1-4, with D perhaps TRBD1 (6 bases). Germline assignment: CDR1 SNHLY and CDR2 FYNNEI. V was trimmed by 7 bases and J by 4 bases, leaving 10 bases between them. The CDR3 covers 13 residues. The CDR3 is CASTGHLNEKLFF. The CDR3, as DNA: TGTGCCAGCACGGGACACCTTAATGAAAAACTGTTTTTT. Supplemented by reference TRBV2 and TRBJ1-4, the full variable domain reads EPEVTQTPSHQVTQMGQEVILRCVPISNHLYFYWYRQILGQKVEFLVSFYNNEISEKSEIFDDQFSVERPDGSNFTLKIRSTKLEDSAMYFCASTGHLNEKLFFGSGTQLSVL.

This chain joins TRBV6-8 and TRBJ2-1, with D possibly TRBD1 on 6 matching bases. This CDR3 has 16 residues. CDR1 MNHGY and CDR2 SAAAGT come from the germline V gene. The ends were cut back, 6 bases at V and 3 bases at J, with 18 bases in the middle. This chain's CDR3 is CASRPGTKSSYNEQFF. The CDR3 nucleotides read TGTGCCAGCAGGCCCGGGACAAAGAGTAGCTACAATGAGCAGTTCTTC.

This clonotype has just one count. J is TRBJ2-7 and V is TRBV20-1; D is undetermined. CDR1 is DFQATT, CDR2 SNEGSKA, per germline (reference sequence). V was trimmed by 1 base and J by 3 bases, leaving 10 bases between them. There are 13 residues in the CDR3. The CDR3 loop reads CSARVTGGYEQYF. As DNA, the CDR3 is TGCAGTGCTAGAGTTACGGGCGGCTACGAGCAGTACTTC.

Only a few counts were recorded for this clonotype. This chain links TRBV7-3 with TRBJ2-5; D is unclear. Trimming pared 4 bases from V and 6 bases from J, leaving 12 bases between. The CDR3 covers 13 residues. In germline, CDR1 is SGHTA, CDR2 FQGTGA. CDR3 sequence: CASSSGVGKTQYF. For the CDR3, the DNA is TGTGCCAGCAGCTCCGGAGTGGGGAAGACCCAGTACTTC. Complete variable domain (other parts from reference TRBV7-3 and TRBJ2-5): GAGVSQTPSNKVTEKGKYVELRCDPISGHTALYWYRQSLGQGPEFLIYFQGTGAADDSGLPNDRFFAVRPEGSVSTLKIQRTERGDSAVYLCASSSGVGKTQYFGPGTRLLVL.

This sequence joins TRBV9 and TRBJ1-4; TRBD1 matches 7 bases. With V trimmed by 4 bases and J by 3 bases, 6 bases remained unmatched. Germline CDR1 is SGDLS and CDR2 is YYNGEE. This CDR3 contains 15 residues. For the CDR3, the DNA is TGTGCCAGCAGCTCCTGGGGACAGTCTAATGAAAAACTGTTTTTT. Translated, it gives CASSSWGQSNEKLFF.

This chain connects TRBV12-3 or TRBV12-4 to TRBJ1-1, with a possible D match to TRBD1 (5 bases). This CDR3 has 15 residues. Trimming shortened V by 1 base and J by 0 bases, and 9 bases separated the two germline ends. In DNA, the CDR3 is TGTGCCAGCAGTTTAGGGACAAGTATGAACACTGAAGCTTTCTTT. This codes for CASSLGTSMNTEAFF.

V gene TRBV7-9 combines with J gene TRBJ2-5; 12 positions agree with TRBD2. CDR1 is SEHNR and CDR2 is FQNEAQ in the germline V gene (reference sequence). The length of the CDR3 is 17 residues. The junction had 12 bases not matched to a gene; V was cut back by 5 bases and J by 5 bases. The CDR3 sequence is CASSPRRLAGEGETQYF. CDR3 DNA sequence: TGTGCCAGCAGCCCCCGCCGACTAGCGGGAGAGGGGGAGACCCAGTACTTC.

V usage is TRBV5-1 and J usage is TRBJ2-7; TRBD1 matches at 11 bases. Trimming removed 4 bases from V and 6 bases from J; junction bases left unmatched: 6. The germline CDR1 and CDR2 sequences are SGHRS and YFSETQ. The CDR3 contains 14 residues. Written as DNA, the CDR3 is TGCGCCAGCAGCCCAGGCGGGACAGGGGGCGAGCAGTACTTC. It translates to CASSPGGTGGEQYF.

A few counts support this clonotype. The V gene is TRBV11-3, the J gene TRBJ2-7; tentatively, D is TRBD2 (6 bases). V lost 3 bases to trimming and J lost 0 bases, with 9 bases between them. Germline CDR1 SGHNT, CDR2 YENEEA. The CDR3 length is 14 residues. The DNA for the CDR3 is TGTGCCAGCAGCTTGCGTAGCGGCTCCTACGAGCAGTACTTC. Amino acids: CASSLRSGSYEQYF. Based on the CDR3 plus reference TRBV11-3 and TRBJ2-7, the full variable domain is EAGVVQSPRYKIIEKKQPVAFWCNPISGHNTLYWYLQNLGQGPELLIRYENEEAVDDSQLPKDRFSAERLKGVDSTLKIQPAELGDSAVYLCASSLRSGSYEQYFGPGTRLTVT.

This sequence joins TRBV5-1 and TRBJ1-1; 10 positions match TRBD1. Germline V lookup: CDR1 SGHRS, CDR2 YFSETQ. J lost 2 bases, V lost 2 bases, and 3 bases had no gene match. The CDR3 is 15 amino acids. The CDR3 sequence is CASSFRQGANTEAFF. The CDR3 region has the DNA TGCGCCAGCAGCTTCCGACAGGGGGCCAACACTGAAGCTTTCTTT.

V usage is TRBV7-3 and J usage is TRBJ1-6; D is unclear. The CDR3 has 13 amino acids. The V gene's germline CDR1 is SGHTA and CDR2 FQGTGA. Trimming left V 1 base short and J 10 bases short, with 8 bases between. Here the CDR3 DNA reads TGTGCCAGCAGCTTAAAAGGCAGCTCACCCCTCCACTTT. It translates to CASSLKGSSPLHF.

In this sample, this clonotype turned up a few times. The chain links TRBV3-1 to TRBJ2-7; 7 bases agree with TRBD1. Trimming at V came to 1 base and at J to 2 bases, leaving 5 bases not matched to a gene. The CDR3 spans 15 residues. The germline V gene has CDR1 LGHDT and CDR2 YNNKEL (reference sequence). CDR3 DNA: TGTGCCAGCAGCCAAGGACAGGGTGGGCCCTACGAGCAGTACTTC. Encoded protein: CASSQGQGGPYEQYF.

This clonotype was picked up one time. This sequence joins TRBV18 and TRBJ1-4; maybe TRBD1 (5 bases). Germline V CDR1 and CDR2: KGHSH, LQKENI. The CDR3 spans 15 residues. V gave up 0 bases and J gave up 5 bases, with 10 bases separating them. The CDR3 loop is CASSPPIGGNEKLFF. The CDR3 DNA is TGTGCCAGCTCACCACCGATTGGGGGAAATGAAAAACTGTTTTTT.

Comment on this clonotype: Since a much larger clone is just one base distant, this may be a read error. Here the CDR3 DNA reads TGTGCCAGCAGTTTTAGGTTGCCAGGCTCCAATCAGCCCCAGCATTTT. Residues: CASSFRLPGSNQPQHF. The gene calls are TRBV27 and TRBJ1-5; D remains ambiguous. CDR3 length: 16 amino acids. Germline CDR1 MNHEY, CDR2 SMNVEV (reference sequence). V was trimmed by 3 bases and J by 3 bases, leaving 15 bases between them.